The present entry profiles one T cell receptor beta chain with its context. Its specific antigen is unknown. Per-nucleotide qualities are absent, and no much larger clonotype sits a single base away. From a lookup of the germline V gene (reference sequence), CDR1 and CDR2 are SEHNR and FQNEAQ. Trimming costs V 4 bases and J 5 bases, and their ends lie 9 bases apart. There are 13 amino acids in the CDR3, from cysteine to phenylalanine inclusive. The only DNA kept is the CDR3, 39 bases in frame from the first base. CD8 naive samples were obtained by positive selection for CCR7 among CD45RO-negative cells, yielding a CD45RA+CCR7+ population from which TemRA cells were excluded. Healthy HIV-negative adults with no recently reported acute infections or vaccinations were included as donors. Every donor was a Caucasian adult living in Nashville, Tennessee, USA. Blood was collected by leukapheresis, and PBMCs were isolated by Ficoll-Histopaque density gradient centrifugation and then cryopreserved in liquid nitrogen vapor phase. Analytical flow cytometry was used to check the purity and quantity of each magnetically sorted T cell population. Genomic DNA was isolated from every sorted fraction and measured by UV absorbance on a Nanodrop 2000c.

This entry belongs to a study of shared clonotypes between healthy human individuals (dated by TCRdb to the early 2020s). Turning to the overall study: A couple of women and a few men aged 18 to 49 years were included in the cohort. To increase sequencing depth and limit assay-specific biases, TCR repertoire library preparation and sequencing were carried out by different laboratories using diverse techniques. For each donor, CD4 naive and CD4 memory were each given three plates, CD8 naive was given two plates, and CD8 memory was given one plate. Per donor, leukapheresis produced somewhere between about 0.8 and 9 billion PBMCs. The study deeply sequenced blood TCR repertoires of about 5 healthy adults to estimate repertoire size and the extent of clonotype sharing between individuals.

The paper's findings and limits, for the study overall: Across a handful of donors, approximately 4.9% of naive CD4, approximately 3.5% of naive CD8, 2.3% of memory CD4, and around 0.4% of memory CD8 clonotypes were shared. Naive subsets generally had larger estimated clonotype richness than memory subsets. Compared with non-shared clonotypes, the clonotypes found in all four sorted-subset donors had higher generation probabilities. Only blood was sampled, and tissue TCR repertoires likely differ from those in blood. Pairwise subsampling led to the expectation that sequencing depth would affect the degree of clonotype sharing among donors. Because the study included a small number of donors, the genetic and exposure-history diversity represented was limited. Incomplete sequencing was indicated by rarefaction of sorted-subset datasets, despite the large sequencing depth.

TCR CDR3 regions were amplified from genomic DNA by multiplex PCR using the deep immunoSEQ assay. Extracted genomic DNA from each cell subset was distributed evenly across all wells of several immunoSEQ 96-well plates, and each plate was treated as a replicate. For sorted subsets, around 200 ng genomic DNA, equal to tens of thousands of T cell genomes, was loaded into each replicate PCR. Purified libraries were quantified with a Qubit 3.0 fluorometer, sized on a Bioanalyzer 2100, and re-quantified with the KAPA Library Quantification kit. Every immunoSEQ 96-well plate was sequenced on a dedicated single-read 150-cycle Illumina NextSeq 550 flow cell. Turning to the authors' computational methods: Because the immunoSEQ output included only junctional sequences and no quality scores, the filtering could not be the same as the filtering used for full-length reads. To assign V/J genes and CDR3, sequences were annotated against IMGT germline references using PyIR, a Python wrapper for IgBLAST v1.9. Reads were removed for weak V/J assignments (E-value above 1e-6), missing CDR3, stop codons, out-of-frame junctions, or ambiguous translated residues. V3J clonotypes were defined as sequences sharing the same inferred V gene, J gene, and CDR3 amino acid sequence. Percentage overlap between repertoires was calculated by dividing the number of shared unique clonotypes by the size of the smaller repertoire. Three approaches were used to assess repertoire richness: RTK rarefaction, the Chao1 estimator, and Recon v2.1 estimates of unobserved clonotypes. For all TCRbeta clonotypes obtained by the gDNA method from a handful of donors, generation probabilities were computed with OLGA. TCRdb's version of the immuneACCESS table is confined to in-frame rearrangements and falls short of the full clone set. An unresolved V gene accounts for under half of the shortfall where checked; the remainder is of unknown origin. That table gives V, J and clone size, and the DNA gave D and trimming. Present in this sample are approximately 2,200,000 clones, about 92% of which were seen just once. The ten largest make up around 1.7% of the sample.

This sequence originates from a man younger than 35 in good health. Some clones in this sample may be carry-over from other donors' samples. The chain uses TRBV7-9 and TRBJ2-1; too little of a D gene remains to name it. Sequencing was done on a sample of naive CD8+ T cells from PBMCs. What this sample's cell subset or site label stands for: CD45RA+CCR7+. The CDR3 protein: CASSSWGNNEQFF. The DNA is TGTGCCAGCAGCTCCTGGGGTAACAATGAGCAGTTCTTC.